The 26 T cell receptor beta chains below were found in one sample sequenced in a study of blood T cell repertoires in COVID-19. Assay: immunoSEQ multiplex PCR; the TCRdb copy retains only in-frame clones and omits some. The sample holds about 60,000 clones, 70% to 85% seen once. The sample consisted of peripheral blood. Receptors were obtained from a human donor in a cohort sampled during active COVID-19.

This sequence joins TRBV4-3 and TRBJ1-6; TRBD1 matches 8 bases. This CDR3 contains 16 residues. V lost 0 bases to trimming and J lost 7 bases; unmatched junction nucleotides: 5. Germline CDR1 and CDR2: LGHNA and YSLEER. This CDR3 is CASSQDWTGHNSPLHF. The CDR3 DNA follows: TGCGCCAGCAGCCAAGATTGGACAGGGCACAATTCACCCCTCCACTTT.

The chain links TRBV4-1 to TRBJ1-3, with 10 bases that match TRBD1. Germline assignment: CDR1 MGHRA and CDR2 YSYEKL. V gave up 0 bases and J gave up 5 bases; unmatched junction bases: 10. This CDR3 comprises 18 residues. CDR3 DNA sequence: TGCGCCAGCAGCCAAGATGGTGCGGGACAGGGGCCAAGAAACACCATATATTTT. This translates into CASSQDGAGQGPRNTIYF.

This chain uses TRBV5-1 with TRBJ2-5; D is possibly TRBD2 (7 bases). Germline CDR1 and CDR2: SGHRS and YFSETQ. This CDR3 is 15 amino acids long. V lost 0 bases and J lost 7, with 16 bases in between. The DNA for the CDR3 is TGCGCCAGCAGCTTGGAGGGGGGGAAGCCGGGGACCCAGTACTTC. Translating gives CASSLEGGKPGTQYF.

J is TRBJ1-2 and V is TRBV3-1 (or the pseudogene TRBV3-2), with D perhaps TRBD1 (6 bases). The CDR3 loop spans 12 amino acids. V was trimmed by 9 bases and J by 7 bases, leaving 15 bases between them. Germline loops: CDR1 LGHDT, CDR2 YNNKEL (reference sequence). The CDR3 DNA reads TGTGCCAGTAGTGGCAGGGGTACTGGCTACACCTTC. Amino acids: CASSGRGTGYTF.

This CDR3 reads CASSLTGQIYGYTF. Here the CDR3 DNA reads TGTGCCAGCAGTTTAACGGGACAGATCTATGGCTACACCTTC. The rearrangement links TRBV28 to TRBJ1-2; TRBD1 agrees at 7 bases. CDR1 and CDR2 (germline): MDHEN, SYDVKM. Trimming took 2 bases from V and 4 from J; bases not matched to a gene: 4. This CDR3 is 14 amino acids long.

The chain recombines TRBV3-1 (or the pseudogene TRBV3-2) with TRBJ2-2; 9 positions match TRBD1. J gave up 2 bases and V 4 bases, and 8 bases lay outside the gene matches. The CDR3 is 17 residues long. Germline V gives CDR1 LGHDT, CDR2 YNNKEL (reference sequence). Here the CDR3 DNA reads TGTGCCAGCAGCCGGGGGCCGGGACAGGGAAACACCGGGGAGCTGTTTTTT. The encoded protein is CASSRGPGQGNTGELFF.

The rearrangement links TRBV7-9 to TRBJ2-6; 10 nucleotides match TRBD1. The germline CDR1 and CDR2 sequences are SEHNR and FQNEAQ (reference sequence). The trim removed 4 bases at V and 3 bases at J, leaving 6 bases unmatched. The CDR3 contains 17 residues. The CDR3 region has the DNA TGTGCCAGCAGCTCGACAGGGGGCGCGTATGGGGCCAACGTCCTGACTTTC. It yields the protein CASSSTGGAYGANVLTF.

The chain has TRBV5-4 and TRBJ1-6; 10 bases are a match to TRBD1. CDR1 is SGHNT and CDR2 is YYREEE in the germline V gene (reference sequence). J lost 6 bases, V lost 4 bases, and 4 bases had no gene match. The CDR3 consists of 15 residues. CDR3 amino acids: CASSRGTGVNSPLHF. The CDR3 nucleotides read TGTGCCAGCAGCCGCGGGACAGGGGTTAATTCACCCCTCCACTTT.

The chain is built from TRBV2 and TRBJ1-5; no clear D gene. The CDR3 runs to 14 residues. CDR1 is SNHLY and CDR2 is FYNNEI in the germline V gene. Trimming took 6 bases from V and 3 from J, leaving 12 bases between them. The CDR3 bases are TGTGCCAGCAGCCAATTGGCTCTCAATCAGCCCCAGCATTTT. Translation gives CASSQLALNQPQHF. Looking up the rest from reference TRBV2 and TRBJ1-5 gives the full variable domain: EPEVTQTPSHQVTQMGQEVILRCVPISNHLYFYWYRQILGQKVEFLVSFYNNEISEKSEIFDDQFSVERPDGSNFTLKIRSTKLEDSAMYFCASSQLALNQPQHFGDGTRLSIL.

V usage is TRBV24-1 and J usage is TRBJ1-5; TRBD1 aligns across 9 bases. From germline, CDR1 is KGHDR and CDR2 SFDVKD. The CDR3 extends over 15 amino acids. V shed 3 bases and J 5 bases; nucleotides not matched to a gene: 4. The CDR3 nucleotides are TGTGCCACCAGTGATACCGGGACAGGGTATCAGCCCCAGCATTTT. Its translation: CATSDTGTGYQPQHF.

The chain has TRBV19 and TRBJ2-7; TRBD1 aligns across 7 bases. Germline V CDR1 and CDR2: LNHDA, SQIVND (reference sequence). V dropped 9 bases and J dropped 6; count of bases not matched to a gene: 11. The CDR3 covers 13 residues. In DNA form, the CDR3 reads TGTGCCAGCCAAGGGGGCAGGGGCAGCGAGCAGTACTTC. The encoded protein is CASQGGRGSEQYF.

This clone was recorded many times. V and J are TRBV7-9 and TRBJ1-2, with TRBD1 matching 7 bases. CDR3 length equals 17 residues. Germline assignment: CDR1 SEHNR and CDR2 FQNEAQ (reference sequence). V trimming: 1 base; J trimming: 5 bases; junction bases outside the gene matches: 13. CDR3 residues: CASSLEAAEGAGYGYTF. In DNA form, the CDR3 reads TGTGCCAGCAGCTTAGAGGCGGCTGAGGGGGCTGGGTATGGCTACACCTTC.

This chain links TRBV5-1 with TRBJ2-5; D ambiguous. The CDR3 sequence is 14 residues long. From germline, CDR1 is SGHRS and CDR2 YFSETQ. Trimming took off 4 bases at V and 5 bases at J, with 15 bases between the two ends. The CDR3 region is CASSQDSHGETQYF. The CDR3 DNA sequence: TGCGCCAGCAGCCAAGACTCCCATGGCGAGACCCAGTACTTC.

CDR3 sequence reads: CASSEVVAGAYEQYF. The CDR3 DNA reads TGTGCCAGCAGTGAAGTGGTAGCGGGCGCCTACGAGCAGTACTTC. The chain carries TRBV2 and TRBJ2-7, with 7 positions matching TRBD2. Looked up from germline, CDR1 is SNHLY and CDR2 is FYNNEI. The CDR3 is made up of 15 amino acids. After removal of 1 base from V and 2 bases from J, the junction contained 5 bases not matched to a gene. The full variable domain, rest sourced from reference TRBV2 and TRBJ2-7, is EPEVTQTPSHQVTQMGQEVILRCVPISNHLYFYWYRQILGQKVEFLVSFYNNEISEKSEIFDDQFSVERPDGSNFTLKIRSTKLEDSAMYFCASSEVVAGAYEQYFGPGTRLTVT.

This chain links TRBV3-1 (or the pseudogene TRBV3-2) with TRBJ2-3; 11 bases are a match to TRBD2. Germline CDR1 and CDR2: LGHDT and YNNKEL (reference sequence). The CDR3 length is 14 residues. J was trimmed by 13 bases and V by 1 base; bases with no gene match: 7. Here the CDR3 DNA reads TGTGCCAGCAGCCAAGGAACTAGCGGGGGTCCTAAGTATTTT. Translation gives CASSQGTSGGPKYF.

The chain links TRBV10-3 to TRBJ1-3, with D possibly being TRBD1 (5 bases). V lost 8 bases and J 6 bases, leaving 14 bases between the germline ends. Germline assignment: CDR1 ENHRY and CDR2 SYGVKD. This CDR3 region has 13 residues. CDR3 coding DNA: TGTGCCATCGCGGGGGGTCTAGAAAACACCATATATTTT. Protein: CAIAGGLENTIYF.

The J gene is TRBJ1-1, the V gene TRBV18; TRBD1 agrees at 8 bases. CDR1 is KGHSH, CDR2 LQKENI, per germline. This CDR3 region has 14 residues. Trimming took 7 bases from V and 2 from J; bases not matched to a gene: 6. The CDR3 nucleotides read TGTGCCAGCTGTAAACAGGGGGGCAACACTGAAGCTTTCTTT. Its protein is CASCKQGGNTEAFF.

This clone was counted only a few times. The chain has TRBV28 and TRBJ1-2; a weak D match, TRBD1 (5 bases). Trimming removed 7 bases at V and 0 bases at J, with 15 bases between. This CDR3 is built from 15 residues. CDR1 is MDHEN, CDR2 SYDVKM, per germline. CDR3 nucleotide sequence: TGTGCCAGCACCTACGGAGGGGCGCCTAACTATGGCTACACCTTC. It codes for CASTYGGAPNYGYTF.

The chain uses TRBV6-6 and TRBJ2-1; D is unclear. Trimming pared 10 bases from V and 0 bases from J, leaving 7 bases between. Germline CDR1 MNHNY, CDR2 SVGAGI (reference sequence). The CDR3 consists of 12 residues. The DNA for the CDR3 is TGTGCCACAGGTTACTCCTACAATGAGCAGTTCTTC. It codes for CATGYSYNEQFF.

V gene TRBV7-8 combines with J gene TRBJ1-5; 7 positions match TRBD1. V shed 4 bases, J shed 0 bases, and the junction held 6 bases outside the gene matches. Germline CDR1 SGHVS, CDR2 FQNEAQ. This CDR3 is built from 16 residues. CDR3 in amino acids: CASSSGTAHSNQPQHF. The CDR3 DNA is TGTGCCAGCAGCTCCGGGACAGCCCATAGCAATCAGCCCCAGCATTTT.

This chain links TRBV2 with TRBJ2-5; 8 bases are shared with TRBD2. CDR3 length: 15 amino acids. Per the germline V gene, CDR1 is SNHLY and CDR2 is FYNNEI. V lost 3 bases to trimming and J lost 4 bases; unmatched junction nucleotides: 7. The CDR3 DNA follows: TGTGCCAGCAGTGATTTGGGACTAGGGGGAGAGACCCAGTACTTC. Encoded protein: CASSDLGLGGETQYF.

This clone was seen a single time. CDR3: CAIKGGGSLDTQYF. The CDR3 DNA reads TGTGCCATCAAAGGGGGGGGCTCTTTGGATACGCAGTATTTT. This chain uses TRBV10-3 with TRBJ2-3, with a tentative D call TRBD2 (7 bases). Per the germline V gene, CDR1 is ENHRY and CDR2 is SYGVKD. The CDR3 runs to 14 residues. The ends were cut back, 7 bases at V and 6 bases at J, with 17 bases in the middle.

This rearrangement joins TRBV4-3 to TRBJ1-6; 7 bases fit TRBD1. The CDR3 spans 17 residues. Germline trimming cut 3 bases from V and 1 base from J; bases unmatched to any gene: 6. The germline CDR1 and CDR2 sequences are LGHNA and YSLEER. CDR3 sequence: CASSHFLDRSYNSPLHF. CDR3 nucleotides: TGCGCCAGCAGCCACTTTTTGGACAGGTCCTATAATTCACCCCTCCACTTT.

V and J are TRBV13 and TRBJ1-3; 10 bases are a match to TRBD1. Germline V gene data show CDR1 as PRHDT and CDR2 as FYEKMQ (reference sequence). The CDR3 totals 19 residues. V lost 4 bases, J lost 1 base, and 13 bases stayed unmatched. The CDR3, as DNA: TGTGCCAGCAGCTCGTACGGGACAGGGGCTGATATGTCTGGAAACACCATATATTTT. As protein: CASSSYGTGADMSGNTIYF.

This clone has only one observation. V gene TRBV7-9 combines with J gene TRBJ2-4; D possibly corresponds to TRBD2 (5 bases). Trimming left V 5 bases short and J 0 bases short, with 17 bases between. The CDR3 extends over 17 amino acids. The V gene's germline CDR1 is SEHNR and CDR2 FQNEAQ (reference sequence). CDR3 DNA sequence: TGTGCCAGCAGCCAAACGTACGGAGGTTTAGCCAAAAACATTCAGTACTTC. This translates into CASSQTYGGLAKNIQYF.

V and J are TRBV3-1 (or the pseudogene TRBV3-2) and TRBJ1-2, with D unresolved. The germline V gene encodes CDR1 LGHDT and CDR2 YNNKEL (reference sequence). V dropped 1 base and J dropped 7 bases, with 7 bases sitting between them. The CDR3 length is 12 residues. The CDR3 nucleotides read TGTGCCAGCAGCCAAGTTCCCCTTGGCTACACCTTC. Protein sequence: CASSQVPLGYTF.